The present TCR beta chain was sequenced within a study of blood T cell repertoires in COVID-19. Study background: COVID-19 samples collected from the United States, Italy and Spain covered acute and convalescent phases. PBMCs, B-cell-depleted T cells, or T cells provided the cDNA or gDNA that made up the material.

The CDR3 is 13 residues long. Germline CDR1 MRHNA, CDR2 SNTAGT. The V gene lost 4 bases and the J gene lost 3 bases, with 7 bases spanning the gap. In the study's own analysis: Estimates of nucleated cell counts were drawn from the amplification of reference gene primers. Some clones are missing from TCRdb's copy, which holds only in-frame ones; the method was immunoSEQ multiplex PCR. That table is the source of V, J and clone size, and D and trimming were worked out from the DNA. Here the sample spans hundreds of thousands of clones, over 75% being singletons. The chain couples TRBV6-4 to TRBJ2-1; TRBD1 might be the D (6 bases). Source material: peripheral blood. The clonotype originates from a woman aged 25 to 39 with acute or convalescent COVID-19. The CDR3 sequence: CASSGTDYNEQFF. The CDR3 coding sequence is TGTGCCAGCAGTGGGACAGACTACAATGAGCAGTTCTTC.